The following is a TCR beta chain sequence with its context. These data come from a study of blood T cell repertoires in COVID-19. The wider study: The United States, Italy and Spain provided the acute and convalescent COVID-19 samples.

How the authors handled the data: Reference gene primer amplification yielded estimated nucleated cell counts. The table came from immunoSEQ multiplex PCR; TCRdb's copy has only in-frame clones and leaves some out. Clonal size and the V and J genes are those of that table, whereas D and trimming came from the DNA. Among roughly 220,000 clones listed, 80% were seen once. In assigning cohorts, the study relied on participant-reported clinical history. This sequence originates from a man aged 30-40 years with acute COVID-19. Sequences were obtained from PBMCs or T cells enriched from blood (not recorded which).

This chain's CDR3 is CASSLRNSYEQYF. CDR3 DNA sequence: TGTGCCAGCAGCTTACGTAACTCCTACGAGCAGTACTTC. This chain uses TRBV13 with TRBJ2-7, with D uncertain. Germline V gene data show CDR1 as PRHDT and CDR2 as FYEKMQ (reference sequence). The CDR3 runs 13 residues. V lost 2 bases to trimming and J lost 0 bases, with 5 bases between them. Using reference TRBV13 and TRBJ2-7 for the parts outside the CDR3, the full variable domain is AAGVIQSPRHLIKEKRETATLKCYPIPRHDTVYWYQQGPGQDPQFLISFYEKMQSDKGSIPDRFSAQQFSDYHSELNMSSLELGDSALYFCASSLRNSYEQYFGPGTRLTVT.